Each of the 27 T cell receptor beta chains below was sequenced from the same sample in a study of shared clonotypes between healthy human individuals. The method was immunoSEQ multiplex PCR; TCRdb's version includes in-frame clones alone and lacks a portion of them. Counted here are about 2.1 million clones, about 92% occurring once; the ten biggest clones make up 1.5% to 2%. Naive CD8 cells, CD45RO-negative and positively selected for CCR7, excluded terminally differentiated effector memory CD45RA+ cells. The sequencing input was naive CD8+ T cells from PBMCs. The receptors here all came from a man aged 18 to 35 in good health. Some clones in this sample may be carry-over from other donors' samples.

The J gene is TRBJ1-1, the V gene TRBV7-9; 9 bases are shared with TRBD1. V trimming: 5 bases; J trimming: 4 bases; junction bases outside the gene matches: 2. Germline loops: CDR1 SEHNR, CDR2 FQNEAQ (reference sequence). This CDR3 spans 13 amino acids. CDR3 loop: CASSQGQGTEAFF. CDR3 coding DNA: TGTGCCAGCAGCCAGGGACAGGGCACTGAAGCTTTCTTT.

The chain employs TRBV27 and TRBJ1-1; D is possibly TRBD1 (5 bases). V lost 8 bases, J lost 8 bases, and 15 bases lay in between. The germline gives CDR1 MNHEY, CDR2 SMNVEV (reference sequence). The CDR3 has 12 residues. CDR3 amino acids: CASLGAGREAFF. As DNA, the CDR3 is TGTGCCAGCTTGGGAGCGGGGCGAGAAGCTTTCTTT.

This chain uses TRBV9 with TRBJ1-1; D perhaps matches TRBD1 (6 bases). With 1 base removed from V and 5 bases from J, the gap between germline ends came to 21 bases. Germline CDR1 is SGDLS and CDR2 is YYNGEE. CDR3 length: 17 amino acids. This CDR3 is CASSVTPRGGRGTEAFF. The CDR3, as DNA: TGTGCCAGCAGCGTAACCCCCAGGGGAGGGCGAGGAACTGAAGCTTTCTTT.

The rearrangement links TRBV7-9 to TRBJ1-1, with TRBD1 matching 8 bases. From germline, CDR1 is SEHNR and CDR2 FQNEAQ (reference sequence). With V trimmed by 5 bases and J by 2 bases, 10 bases remained unmatched. The CDR3 consists of 16 residues. CDR3 DNA sequence: TGTGCCAGCAGCCCCAGGACAGGGCGGAGAAACACTGAAGCTTTCTTT. Protein sequence: CASSPRTGRRNTEAFF.

The genes are TRBV11-1 and TRBJ2-2; D ambiguous. The CDR3 is 16 amino acids. Germline V gene sequence: CDR1 SGHAT, CDR2 FQDESV (reference sequence). Between the trimmed V and J ends, which lost 3 bases and 0 bases, there was a span of 11 bases. CDR3 in amino acids: CASSFIPVSNTGELFF. Written as DNA, the CDR3 is TGTGCCAGCAGCTTTATTCCGGTTTCGAACACCGGGGAGCTGTTTTTT.

This clone occurred a few times. The gene calls are TRBV7-6 and TRBJ2-7; 10 bases are a match to TRBD2. The CDR3 spans 16 residues. Trimming at V came to 5 bases and at J to 6 bases, leaving 13 bases not matched to a gene. Germline values: CDR1 SGHVS, CDR2 FNYEAQ. The DNA for the CDR3 is TGTGCCAGCAGCCCCAAGGGACTAGCGCCTGCGGGCGAGCAGTACTTC. It is translated as CASSPKGLAPAGEQYF.

This rearrangement joins TRBV28 to TRBJ2-1, with 7 bases aligning to TRBD2. This CDR3 is 16 amino acids long. The V gene's germline CDR1 is MDHEN and CDR2 SYDVKM. Unmatched junction bases numbered 4, after V lost 2 bases and J lost 0 bases. The CDR3 reads CASSLVGLYSYNEQFF. The CDR3 coding sequence is TGTGCCAGCAGTTTAGTGGGACTATACTCCTACAATGAGCAGTTCTTC.

V gene TRBV14 combines with J gene TRBJ2-7; no definite D call. The CDR3 consists of 15 residues. V was clipped by 2 bases and J by 0 bases, with 11 bases between them. Germline CDR1 reads SGHDN; CDR2 reads FVKESK. DNA of the CDR3: TGTGCCAGCAGCCAACCAACCAGGAGCTCCTACGAGCAGTACTTC. Translating gives CASSQPTRSSYEQYF.

The rearrangement links TRBV6-6 to TRBJ2-5; 7 bases map to TRBD2. There are 14 residues in the CDR3. V trimming: 8 bases; J trimming: 4 bases; junction bases outside the gene matches: 10. Germline CDR1 and CDR2: MNHNY and SVGAGI (reference sequence). The CDR3 bases are TGTGCCAGCTACTCTAGGGCGGGGGTAGAGACCCAGTACTTC. Its protein product is CASYSRAGVETQYF.

This clone was observed a single time. As DNA, the CDR3 is TGTGCCAGCAGTCCGGGACAGCTGAGCTCTGGAAACACCATATATTTT. This codes for CASSPGQLSSGNTIYF. The chain joins TRBV28 to TRBJ1-3; 7 bases agree with TRBD1. Germline CDR1 MDHEN, CDR2 SYDVKM. Losses at the gene ends were 5 bases for V and 0 bases for J; bases not matched to a gene: 7. The CDR3 contains 16 residues. Supplemented by reference TRBV28 and TRBJ1-3, the full variable domain reads DVKVTQSSRYLVKRTGEKVFLECVQDMDHENMFWYRQDPGLGLRLIYFSYDVKMKEKGDIPEGYSVSREKKERFSLILESASTNQTSMYLCASSPGQLSSGNTIYFGEGSWLTVV.

The rearrangement uses TRBV27 and TRBJ2-3, with 8 nucleotides matching TRBD2. The V gene end was trimmed by 5 bases and the J gene end by 6 bases; junction bases not matched to a gene: 13. This CDR3 has 16 residues. Germline CDR1 reads MNHEY; CDR2 reads SMNVEV (reference sequence). CDR3: CASSPRSAGVFDTQYF. Here the CDR3 DNA reads TGTGCCAGCAGTCCGCGGTCAGCGGGAGTTTTTGATACGCAGTATTTT.

The chain has TRBV15 and TRBJ1-5; D is undetermined. The CDR3 sequence is 14 residues long. Trimming cost V 2 bases and J 6 bases, with 11 bases left between them. Germline values: CDR1 LNHNV, CDR2 YYDKDF (reference sequence). CDR3 residues: CATSRRDGSQPQHF. The CDR3 bases are TGTGCCACCAGCAGAAGAGACGGATCTCAGCCCCAGCATTTT.

The J gene is TRBJ2-7, the V gene TRBV6-6; D remains unclear. The CDR3 spans 13 residues. Germline V gene data show CDR1 as MNHNY and CDR2 as SVGAGI (reference sequence). With 1 base removed from V and 3 bases from J, the gap between germline ends came to 7 bases. The CDR3 sequence is CASSYLNSYEQYF. The CDR3, as DNA: TGTGCCAGCAGTTACTTAAACAGCTACGAGCAGTACTTC.

The rearrangement uses TRBV4-1 and TRBJ2-4; TRBD1 aligns across 9 bases. With V trimmed by 6 bases and J by 7 bases, 10 bases remained unmatched. Germline V gene lookup returns CDR1 MGHRA and CDR2 YSYEKL. This CDR3 comprises 15 residues. This chain's CDR3 is CASRNPGQGLNIQYF. DNA of the CDR3: TGCGCCAGCAGGAATCCGGGACAGGGATTGAACATTCAGTACTTC.

The V and J genes are TRBV29-1 and TRBJ2-3; TRBD2 agrees at 8 bases. The ends lost 8 bases at V and 1 base at J; junction bases unmatched: 11. The CDR3 loop spans 15 amino acids. Per the germline V gene, CDR1 is SQVTM and CDR2 is ANQGSEA. CDR3 residues: CSCGGSGTRTDTQYF. The CDR3 DNA sequence: TGCAGCTGTGGAGGTAGCGGGACCCGCACAGATACGCAGTATTTT.

A remark on this clone: Other DNA sequences in this sample translate to the same CDR3. This chain uses TRBV27 with TRBJ2-7, with a tentative D call TRBD2 (6 bases). The CDR3 has 11 amino acids. Germline CDR1 reads MNHEY; CDR2 reads SMNVEV (reference sequence). Trimming pared 3 bases from V and 6 bases from J, leaving 6 bases between. The CDR3 DNA follows: TGTGCCAGCAGTTTCGGGGGCGAGCAGTACTTC. Translated, it gives CASSFGGEQYF.

The J gene is TRBJ2-3, the V gene TRBV27; 7 bases map to TRBD1. V lost 7 bases and J lost 3; bases outside the gene matches: 10. The CDR3 contains 15 residues. The germline gives CDR1 MNHEY, CDR2 SMNVEV (reference sequence). CDR3 DNA: TGTGCCAGCACCGTGAGACAGGGATTGACAGATACGCAGTATTTT. It specifies CASTVRQGLTDTQYF.

The chain is built from TRBV6-5 and TRBJ1-4; D remains unclear. This CDR3 has 12 residues. V was trimmed by 6 bases and J by 5 bases, leaving 7 bases between them. Germline assignment: CDR1 MNHEY and CDR2 SVGAGI. The CDR3 region is CASRAGNEKLFF. In DNA form, the CDR3 reads TGTGCCAGCAGGGCAGGAAATGAAAAACTGTTTTTT.

The chain carries TRBV10-3 and TRBJ2-2, with D perhaps TRBD1 (6 bases). Germline V gene data show CDR1 as ENHRY and CDR2 as SYGVKD. V was trimmed by 8 bases and J by 0 bases, leaving 10 bases between them. The length of the CDR3 is 14 residues. The CDR3 sequence: CAIPDRSNTGELFF. The CDR3 bases are TGTGCCATCCCCGACAGGTCGAACACCGGGGAGCTGTTTTTT.

The rearrangement uses TRBV14 and TRBJ2-7, with 7 positions matching TRBD1. This CDR3 has 15 residues. Germline CDR1 is SGHDN and CDR2 is FVKESK. The V gene end was trimmed by 4 bases and the J gene end by 3 bases; junction bases not matched to a gene: 9. CDR3 sequence (DNA): TGTGCCAGCAGCCCAAGGGGACAGCGATTCTACGAGCAGTACTTC. As protein: CASSPRGQRFYEQYF.

The chain has TRBV7-8 and TRBJ2-1, with 14 bases matching TRBD2. This CDR3 spans 18 amino acids. Germline V lookup: CDR1 SGHVS, CDR2 FQNEAQ. The V gene end was trimmed by 5 bases and the J gene end by 4 bases; junction bases not matched to a gene: 10. The CDR3 is CASSPRLAGGPGYNEQFF. In nucleotides, the CDR3 is TGTGCCAGCAGCCCTCGACTAGCGGGAGGGCCGGGTTACAATGAGCAGTTCTTC.

The rearrangement uses TRBV28 and TRBJ2-7; a weak D match, TRBD2 (7 bases). V was trimmed by 0 bases and J by 3 bases, leaving 15 bases between them. The CDR3 totals 16 residues. CDR1 and CDR2 (germline): MDHEN, SYDVKM. In nucleotides, the CDR3 is TGTGCCAGCAGTTTATGGGGGGGGCGCGAAGGCTACGAGCAGTACTTC. It specifies CASSLWGGREGYEQYF.

The chain uses TRBV28 and TRBJ2-7; D is unclear. The V end was cut by 4 bases, the J end by 4 bases, with 14 bases between. The CDR3 is 14 residues long. The germline V gene has CDR1 MDHEN and CDR2 SYDVKM. The CDR3 protein is CASSSPYIGYEQYF. CDR3 coding DNA: TGTGCCAGCAGTTCCCCTTATATTGGGTACGAGCAGTACTTC.

The chain couples TRBV29-1 to TRBJ2-1; maybe TRBD2 (5 bases). This CDR3 has 12 residues. CDR1 is SQVTM and CDR2 is ANQGSEA in the germline V gene. V was shortened by 7 bases and J by 0 bases, with 7 bases between the two germline ends. CDR3: CSARDSYNEQFF. Written as DNA, the CDR3 is TGCAGCGCCCGGGACTCCTACAATGAGCAGTTCTTC.

The chain carries TRBV18 and TRBJ2-7, with D maybe TRBD2 (6 bases). The CDR3 extends over 12 amino acids. With 4 bases removed from V and 6 bases from J, the gap between germline ends came to 10 bases. CDR1 is KGHSH and CDR2 is LQKENI in the germline V gene. CDR3 in DNA: TGTGCCAGCTCACTTCCCGGGGGCGAGCAGTACTTC. This translates into CASSLPGGEQYF. The whole variable domain, remainder taken from reference TRBV18 and TRBJ2-7, is NAGVMQNPRHLVRRRGQEARLRCSPMKGHSHVYWYRQLPEEGLKFMVYLQKENIIDESGMPKERFSAEFPKEGPSILRIQQVVRGDSAAYFCASSLPGGEQYFGPGTRLTVT.

The chain employs TRBV11-2 and TRBJ1-2, with D unclear. The CDR3 runs 12 residues. Germline assignment: CDR1 SGHAT and CDR2 FQNNGV. The V end was cut by 0 bases, the J end by 10 bases, with 9 bases between. The CDR3 DNA reads as TGTGCCAGCAGCTTAGAAGGGATCGACTACACCTTC. It is translated as CASSLEGIDYTF.

The J gene is TRBJ2-1, the V gene TRBV10-3; D perhaps matches TRBD2 (6 bases). The CDR3 sequence is 15 residues long. CDR1 is ENHRY, CDR2 SYGVKD, per germline. The V end was cut by 6 bases, the J end by 6 bases, with 18 bases between. DNA of the CDR3: TGTGCCATCAGGCAGGAGGCTAGCGTAATCAATGAGCAGTTCTTC. Residues: CAIRQEASVINEQFF.